Below, one TCR beta chain is given with its context. Its antigen is undetermined. Every donor was a Caucasian adult from Nashville, Tennessee. The sequencing of unsorted PBMC DNA took place on ten immunoSEQ deep assay plates. The protocol was immunoSEQ multiplex PCR, while the TCRdb copy is restricted to in-frame clones and leaves out a portion. The data hold 550,000 to 600,000 clones, with around 78% observed a single time. This sample is drawn from a study of shared clonotypes between healthy human individuals. V was trimmed by 3 bases and J by 0 bases, leaving 5 bases between them. The CDR3 is 13 residues long. Germline assignment: CDR1 WNHNN and CDR2 SYGVQD (reference sequence). Study outcomes and limitations: Sequencing depth was expected to affect clonotype sharing among donors. Investigators collected only blood, and repertoires in tissues likely differ.

This clonotype was obtained from a woman in her forties in good health. Some clones in this sample may be carry-over from other donors' samples. The chain couples TRBV10-1 to TRBJ2-5; D is uncertain. Sequenced input: PBMCs. The CDR3 protein is CASSDPYQETQYF. The CDR3 DNA reads as TGCGCCAGCAGTGACCCGTACCAAGAGACCCAGTACTTC.